One sample yielded the 8 T cell receptor beta chains listed below, sequenced in a study of beta chain features in type 1 diabetes. These TCRs are of unknown antigen specificity. Every isolated RNA sample was fully reverse transcribed, so sequencing captured expressed TCRB transcripts. Produced via immunoSEQ multiplex PCR; TCRdb's table is partial and in-frame only. The top ten hold less than 0.04% of the sample, which has 500,000 to 850,000 clones, about 14% seen once. The study, taken as a whole, reports: There was a moderate but significant shortening of TCRB CDR3s in all four CD4+ subsets of Type 1 diabetes patients.

Sequencing was carried out using naive CD4+ T cells from blood. The receptors shown here come from a young man with type 1 diabetes.

The CDR3 spells CASTPFPENTEAFF. DNA of the CDR3: TGTGCCAGCACCCCATTCCCAGAGAACACTGAAGCTTTCTTT. The chain is built from TRBV7-2 and TRBJ1-1; D gene unclear. This CDR3 comprises 14 residues. Germline CDR1 is SGHTA and CDR2 is FQGNSA. Between the trimmed V and J ends, which lost 7 bases and 1 base, there was a span of 13 bases.

This chain uses TRBV7-6 with TRBJ2-5, with D possibly matching TRBD2 (5 bases). With 3 bases removed from V and 5 bases from J, the gap between germline ends came to 10 bases. Per the germline V gene, CDR1 is SGHVS and CDR2 is FNYEAQ. This CDR3 comprises 13 residues. DNA of the CDR3: TGTGCCAGCAGCTTTGGCTCGGGGGAGACCCAGTACTTC. Its protein product is CASSFGSGETQYF.

As to this clone: Different DNA sequences within this sample yield the same CDR3. J is TRBJ2-7 and V is TRBV5-1; TRBD2 matches 10 bases. V lost 0 bases, J lost 0 bases, and 0 bases stayed unmatched. The CDR3 is 15 residues long. The V gene's germline CDR1 is SGHRS and CDR2 YFSETQ. CDR3 residues: CASSLGTSGSYEQYF. In nucleotides, the CDR3 is TGCGCCAGCAGCTTGGGGACTAGCGGCTCCTACGAGCAGTACTTC.

This clone showed up just a few times. The J gene is TRBJ2-2, the V gene TRBV6-4, with D perhaps TRBD2 (6 bases). Germline V gene data show CDR1 as MRHNA and CDR2 as SNTAGT. This CDR3 region has 13 residues. V lost 3 bases, J lost 5 bases, and 7 bases lay in between. The CDR3 DNA reads as TGTGCCAGCAGTGATGGAGGGACCGGGGAGCTGTTTTTT. The encoded protein is CASSDGGTGELFF.

The chain joins TRBV29-1 to TRBJ1-2; possibly TRBD1 for D (5 bases). Germline assignment: CDR1 SQVTM and CDR2 ANQGSEA. The CDR3 loop spans 15 amino acids. V dropped 0 bases and J dropped 6 bases, with 17 bases sitting between them. CDR3 sequence: CSVEEGTNFLNGYTF. The CDR3 bases are TGCAGCGTTGAAGAGGGGACGAACTTTCTAAATGGCTACACCTTC.

This clone was found a few times. The V gene is TRBV28, the J gene TRBJ1-5, with 7 bases matching TRBD1. Trimming took 7 bases from V and 6 from J; bases not matched to a gene: 12. This CDR3 spans 15 amino acids. Per the germline V gene, CDR1 is MDHEN and CDR2 is SYDVKM. Written as DNA, the CDR3 is TGTGCCAGCACCCGGGGCCTCCGACAGGGTCAGCCCCAGCATTTT. It encodes CASTRGLRQGQPQHF. The whole variable domain, remainder taken from reference TRBV28 and TRBJ1-5, is DVKVTQSSRYLVKRTGEKVFLECVQDMDHENMFWYRQDPGLGLRLIYFSYDVKMKEKGDIPEGYSVSREKKERFSLILESASTNQTSMYLCASTRGLRQGQPQHFGDGTRLSIL.

In this sample, this clone turned up a few times. The CDR3 DNA is TGTGCCTGGAAAACCGGGACTAGTTATTCGGAGACCCAGTACTTC. Translation gives CAWKTGTSYSETQYF. The chain uses TRBV30 and TRBJ2-5; 8 nucleotides agree with TRBD2. V lost 4 bases, J lost 5 bases, and 12 bases stayed unmatched. The CDR3 sequence is 15 residues long. CDR1 is GTSNPN and CDR2 is SVGIG in the germline V gene (reference sequence).

The V call is TRBV25-1, the J call TRBJ1-4; 9 bases are a match to TRBD1. The CDR3 has 13 residues. Germline V gene lookup returns CDR1 MGHDK and CDR2 SYGVNS. V shed 6 bases, J shed 6 bases, and the junction held 2 bases outside the gene matches. CDR3 sequence reads: CASSGQGYEKLFF. CDR3 DNA: TGTGCCAGCAGCGGACAGGGGTATGAAAAACTGTTTTTT.